A single sample gave rise to the 14 T cell receptor beta chains below, sequenced in a study of identical twins. Each CDR3 protein is one row after TCRdb ran MiXCR on the 5' RACE reads. The sample consists of about 890,000 distinct CDR3 sequences, 9% to 15% of them appearing once. These same data were also listed under a study on yellow fever vaccine responses in identical twins.

What was sequenced was PBMCs. These receptors came from a woman aged 18-29 years in good health.

The rearrangement uses TRBV10-3 and TRBJ2-2; D uncertain. Germline V CDR1 and CDR2: ENHRY, SYGVKD. V dropped 7 bases and J dropped 5 bases, with 11 bases sitting between them. This CDR3 has 13 residues. CDR3 bases: TGTGCCATCAACGACGGACCGACCGGGGAGCTGTTTTTT. Its translation is CAINDGPTGELFF.

The rearrangement joins TRBV5-6 to TRBJ2-3; 9 bases match TRBD2. Germline loops: CDR1 SGHDT, CDR2 YYEEEE. The CDR3 extends over 16 amino acids. V shed 0 bases, J shed 4 bases, and the junction held 6 bases outside the gene matches. The CDR3 coding sequence is TGTGCCAGCAGCTTGGTGCGGGAGGGCCGCCCAGATACGCAGTATTTT. It codes for CASSLVREGRPDTQYF.

The chain recombines TRBV29-1 with TRBJ1-3; D unresolved. Trimming removed 7 bases at V and 3 bases at J, with 10 bases between. Germline lookup yields CDR1 SQVTM and CDR2 ANQGSEA. This CDR3 has 12 amino acids. CDR3 DNA sequence: TGCAGCGCCGGGGAGGTTGGAAACACCATATATTTT. Amino acid sequence: CSAGEVGNTIYF.

This clonotype was observed a few times. The chain combines TRBV4-1 with TRBJ2-1; TRBD1 might be the D (5 bases). The germline V gene has CDR1 MGHRA and CDR2 YSYEKL. V dropped 1 base and J dropped 4 bases, with 20 bases sitting between them. The CDR3 consists of 18 residues. The CDR3 DNA follows: TGCGCCAGCAGCCAAGGGACAAGACCCCTGTCCGTTTACAATGAGCAGTTCTTC. The encoded protein is CASSQGTRPLSVYNEQFF.

Only one count was recorded for this clonotype. V gene TRBV4-1 combines with J gene TRBJ2-2; D might be TRBD1 or TRBD2, each matching 6 bases. Trimming removed 0 bases at V and 1 base at J, with 12 bases between. The germline V gene encodes CDR1 MGHRA and CDR2 YSYEKL. The CDR3 consists of 17 residues. CDR3 residues: CASSQETGAKNTGELFF. CDR3 nucleotides: TGCGCCAGCAGCCAAGAGACGGGGGCGAAGAACACCGGGGAGCTGTTTTTT.

The rearrangement links TRBV10-3 to TRBJ2-7, with TRBD2 identical over 13 bases. Looked up from germline, CDR1 is ENHRY and CDR2 is SYGVKD. This CDR3 spans 15 amino acids. The trim removed 11 bases at V and 3 bases at J, leaving 10 bases unmatched. The CDR3 here is CASTEGLAGVYEQYF. In nucleotides, the CDR3 is TGTGCCTCAACAGAAGGACTAGCGGGAGTCTACGAGCAGTACTTC.

This clonotype showed up many times. V gene TRBV5-1 combines with J gene TRBJ2-1; D is perhaps TRBD1 or TRBD2 (5 bases each). Germline CDR1 SGHRS, CDR2 YFSETQ. The CDR3 extends over 15 amino acids. V was clipped by 5 bases and J by 3 bases, with 15 bases between them. CDR3 nucleotide sequence: TGCGCCAGCAGACCCCGGGACGGAGGCTACAATGAGCAGTTCTTC. Amino acids: CASRPRDGGYNEQFF.

The rearrangement joins TRBV4-2 to TRBJ1-5; 7 bases agree with TRBD1. V was clipped by 3 bases and J by 6 bases; unmatched bases: 11. In germline, CDR1 is LGHNA, CDR2 YNFKEQ. The CDR3 consists of 16 residues. CDR3 region: CASSHDQGVGGQPQHF. As DNA, the CDR3 is TGTGCCAGCAGCCATGACCAGGGGGTCGGCGGTCAGCCCCAGCATTTT.

This clonotype was seen a handful of times. The rearrangement links TRBV9 to TRBJ2-1; TRBD2 aligns across 12 bases. The J segment lost 4 bases and the V segment lost 3 bases, leaving 8 bases of the junction unmatched. The CDR3 sequence is 17 residues long. Germline V gives CDR1 SGDLS, CDR2 YYNGEE. In DNA, the CDR3 is TGTGCCAGCAGCGCCTCCGGTCTAGCGGGAGGGTACAATGAGCAGTTCTTC. Amino acid sequence: CASSASGLAGGYNEQFF.

The CDR3 here is CASSFHGQRAYNEQFF. In nucleotides, the CDR3 is TGTGCCAGCAGCTTCCACGGACAGAGAGCCTACAATGAGCAGTTCTTC. The chain employs TRBV7-9 and TRBJ2-1; possibly TRBD1 for D (6 bases). The CDR3 is 16 residues long. From germline, CDR1 is SEHNR and CDR2 FQNEAQ (reference sequence). Between the trimmed V and J ends, which lost 3 bases and 2 bases, there was a span of 14 bases.

This clonotype has only a few counts. The chain joins TRBV4-1 to TRBJ2-1; 10 bases fit TRBD2. V was pared by 3 bases and J by 8 bases, with 10 bases of the junction left unmatched. Germline CDR1 and CDR2: MGHRA and YSYEKL. The CDR3 sequence is 16 residues long. CDR3 region: CASSQDTGTSDDEQFF. The CDR3 DNA sequence: TGCGCCAGCAGCCAGGATACCGGGACTAGCGACGATGAGCAGTTCTTC.

This clonotype was counted between two and nine times. This sequence joins TRBV12-3 or TRBV12-4 and TRBJ1-3, with D unresolved. The CDR3 loop spans 12 amino acids. V was trimmed by 2 bases and J by 8 bases, leaving 7 bases between them. The CDR3 DNA sequence: TGTGCCAGCAGTTTACGTCGGCACACCATATATTTT. Protein product: CASSLRRHTIYF.

The table lists this clonotype with many counts. DNA for the CDR3: TGTGCCAGCATGAGAGGGGCAGAGACCCAGTACTTC. Translated: CASMRGAETQYF. V gene TRBV7-9 combines with J gene TRBJ2-5; possibly TRBD1 or TRBD2 for D (5 bases each). This CDR3 contains 12 residues. Germline loops: CDR1 SEHNR, CDR2 FQNEAQ (reference sequence). V gave up 7 bases and J gave up 4 bases, with 10 bases separating them.

This clonotype was counted at least ten times. The chain is built from TRBV12-3 or TRBV12-4 and TRBJ2-1; 11 positions agree with TRBD2. Trimming removed 8 bases from V and 4 bases from J; junction bases left unmatched: 7. The length of the CDR3 is 15 residues. CDR3 nucleotides: TGTGCCAGCCCAACCGGGACTAGCGGTTACAATGAGCAGTTCTTC. Its protein is CASPTGTSGYNEQFF.